What follows are 28 T cell receptor beta chains derived from one specimen sequenced in a study of a mutant IDH1 vaccine in newly diagnosed glioma. These receptors have no identified antigens. Only in-frame clones appear in the TCRdb table, and some are missing; sequencing was by immunoSEQ multiplex PCR. The data show roughly 120,000 clones, roughly nine tenths seen once. The time point was: week 11, during vaccination. A single vaccine dose contained 300 ug of mutant IDH1 20-mer peptide, and topical imiquimod was used with it. The sequencing here drew on PBMCs, taken from a glioma patient whose treatment included an IDH1 peptide vaccine. Receptor source: a woman in her fifties or sixties with glioma.

This CDR3 reads CASSLTGQERNEQFF. In DNA form, the CDR3 reads TGCGCCAGCAGCTTAACAGGGCAAGAACGGAATGAGCAGTTCTTC. This chain connects TRBV5-1 to TRBJ2-1; maybe TRBD1 (6 bases). Germline V gene lookup returns CDR1 SGHRS and CDR2 YFSETQ. V was clipped by 2 bases and J by 7 bases, with 16 bases between them. The CDR3 spans 15 residues.

The gene calls are TRBV6-1 and TRBJ1-1; D ambiguous. The germline V and J ends were trimmed by 6 bases and 2 bases, with 4 bases remaining between them. The germline CDR1 and CDR2 sequences are MNHNS and SASEGT. The CDR3 is made up of 11 amino acids. The CDR3 coding sequence is TGTGCCAGCAGGGTTAACACTGAAGCTTTCTTT. It specifies CASRVNTEAFF.

This chain connects TRBV11-2 to TRBJ1-1, with D unresolved. This CDR3 contains 15 residues. Germline-derived CDR1 and CDR2 are SGHAT and FQNNGV. The V and J ends lost 8 bases and 0 bases respectively, with 16 bases between them. CDR3 amino acids: CASSLKKWVNTEAFF. The CDR3 coding sequence is TGTGCCAGCTCCCTAAAAAAGTGGGTGAACACTGAAGCTTTCTTT. Together with reference TRBV11-2 and TRBJ1-1, the CDR3 gives the full variable domain: EAGVAQSPRYKIIEKRQSVAFWCNPISGHATLYWYQQILGQGPKLLIQFQNNGVVDDSQLPKDRFSAERLKGVDSTLKIQPAKLEDSAVYLCASSLKKWVNTEAFFGQGTRLTVV.

The V call is TRBV5-1, the J call TRBJ1-2; unclear D gene. The germline CDR1 and CDR2 sequences are SGHRS and YFSETQ. Trimming pared 2 bases from V and 1 base from J, leaving 21 bases between. The CDR3 has 18 residues. The CDR3 is CASSLGRQMITFNYGYTF. The CDR3 nucleotides read TGCGCCAGCAGCTTAGGTCGTCAGATGATTACTTTTAACTATGGCTACACCTTC.

The rearrangement joins TRBV5-1 to TRBJ2-5; possibly TRBD1 or TRBD2 for D (5 bases each). Germline V CDR1 and CDR2: SGHRS, YFSETQ. The CDR3 contains 15 residues. Trimming left V 7 bases short and J 4 bases short, with 20 bases between. The CDR3 here is CASAPAQGGRETQYF. CDR3 DNA sequence: TGCGCCAGCGCCCCCGCGCAGGGCGGGCGAGAGACCCAGTACTTC.

The V call is TRBV28, the J call TRBJ1-1; no definite D call. The germline CDR1 and CDR2 sequences are MDHEN and SYDVKM. The CDR3 is 14 amino acids. V shed 2 bases and J shed 0 bases, with 7 bases lying between them. CDR3 loop: CASSLGNLNTEAFF. The CDR3 DNA reads as TGTGCCAGCAGTTTAGGTAATCTGAACACTGAAGCTTTCTTT.

This chain joins TRBV6-6 and TRBJ2-7; D might be TRBD2 (6 bases). This CDR3 comprises 13 residues. V was clipped by 6 bases and J by 6 bases, with 15 bases between them. Germline V gene sequence: CDR1 MNHNY, CDR2 SVGAGI (reference sequence). CDR3 loop: CASRAGTQGEQYF. CDR3 nucleotides: TGTGCCAGCAGAGCCGGGACTCAGGGCGAGCAGTACTTC.

This sequence joins TRBV5-6 and TRBJ2-1; D may correspond to TRBD1 or TRBD2 (6 bases each). CDR1 and CDR2 (germline): SGHDT, YYEEEE. This CDR3 comprises 15 residues. V was shortened by 0 bases and J by 4 bases, with 11 bases between the two germline ends. CDR3 bases: TGTGCCAGCAGCTTGGCGGGGGCCGGTTACAATGAGCAGTTCTTC. Translation gives CASSLAGAGYNEQFF.

The chain carries TRBV14 and TRBJ2-3; 7 positions agree with TRBD1. The V gene's germline CDR1 is SGHDN and CDR2 FVKESK. This CDR3 is 16 amino acids long. V shed 0 bases, J shed 3 bases, and the junction held 6 bases outside the gene matches. The CDR3 DNA reads as TGTGCCAGCAGCCAAGATGGCAGGGGGATTACAGATACGCAGTATTTT. Protein sequence: CASSQDGRGITDTQYF.

This clone was seen a single time. The rearrangement uses TRBV5-8 and TRBJ1-1; D may be TRBD1 (6 bases). Looked up from germline, CDR1 is SGHTS and CDR2 is YDEGEE. V dropped 5 bases and J dropped 11 bases, with 19 bases sitting between them. The CDR3 runs 13 residues. As DNA, the CDR3 is TGTGCCAGCAGTCCTACAGGGCCGTATAGGGCTTTCTTT. It yields the protein CASSPTGPYRAFF. The full variable domain, rest sourced from reference TRBV5-8 and TRBJ1-1, is EAGVTQSPTHLIKTRGQQATLRCSPISGHTSVYWYQQALGLGLQFLLWYDEGEERNRGNFPPRFSGRQFPNYSSELNVNALELEDSALYLCASSPTGPYRAFFGQGTRLTVV.

V gene TRBV5-1 combines with J gene TRBJ1-1, with no clear D. Per germline, CDR1 SGHRS and CDR2 YFSETQ. The CDR3 has 14 residues. Trimming removed 0 bases at V and 3 bases at J, with 9 bases between. CDR3 residues: CASSLAEGYTEAFF. Here the CDR3 DNA reads TGCGCCAGCAGCTTGGCCGAGGGTTACACTGAAGCTTTCTTT.

The V call is TRBV5-1, the J call TRBJ1-1; D is unclear. CDR1 is SGHRS, CDR2 YFSETQ, per germline. This CDR3 spans 14 amino acids. V was pared by 4 bases and J by 0 bases, with 10 bases between. The CDR3, as DNA: TGCGCCAGCAGCCCCCAAAGCCTGAACACTGAAGCTTTCTTT. Translation: CASSPQSLNTEAFF.

The chain uses TRBV9 and TRBJ1-1, with D tentatively TRBD1 (6 bases). CDR3 length: 15 amino acids. Per the germline V gene, CDR1 is SGDLS and CDR2 is YYNGEE. V was trimmed by 0 bases and J by 8 bases, leaving 17 bases between them. The CDR3 spells CASSVGGGGAVEAFF. CDR3 DNA sequence: TGTGCCAGCAGCGTAGGTGGAGGGGGTGCGGTGGAAGCTTTCTTT.

The rearrangement joins TRBV10-3 to TRBJ2-3; 7 bases agree with TRBD2. After removal of 4 bases from V and 0 bases from J, the junction contained 4 bases not matched to a gene. Germline V gene sequence: CDR1 ENHRY, CDR2 SYGVKD. The CDR3 sequence is 15 residues long. CDR3 protein: CAISGAGTSTDTQYF. In nucleotides, the CDR3 is TGTGCCATCAGTGGAGCGGGAACTAGCACAGATACGCAGTATTTT.

The V and J genes are TRBV27 and TRBJ2-7; 10 positions match TRBD2. CDR1 and CDR2 from the germline V gene are MNHEY and SMNVEV (reference sequence). J was trimmed by 0 bases and V by 5 bases; bases with no gene match: 13. This CDR3 is 18 amino acids long. CDR3 residues: CASSPLVLSGRPSYEQYF. DNA of the CDR3: TGTGCCAGCAGTCCCCTAGTACTTAGCGGGAGGCCCTCCTACGAGCAGTACTTC.

This clone has only one observation. The V and J genes are TRBV30 and TRBJ2-1, with D unclear. V gave up 0 bases and J gave up 6 bases, with 9 bases separating them. Germline V gene data show CDR1 as GTSNPN and CDR2 as SVGIG (reference sequence). The CDR3 spans 13 residues. CDR3 sequence (DNA): TGTGCCTGGAGTGTAATGCCCACCAATGAGCAGTTCTTC. Its protein is CAWSVMPTNEQFF.

The CDR3 sequence is CASSLTTFAPQHF. The CDR3 region has the DNA TGTGCCAGCAGTTTGACCACGTTTGCTCCCCAGCATTTT. The chain has TRBV28 and TRBJ1-5; D remains unclear. Germline CDR1 MDHEN, CDR2 SYDVKM. This CDR3 is built from 13 residues. Trimming stripped 3 bases from V and 10 bases from J, with 13 bases between.

A single count supports this clone. The gene calls are TRBV7-9 and TRBJ2-7, with 7 bases that match TRBD2. From germline, CDR1 is SEHNR and CDR2 FQNEAQ (reference sequence). This CDR3 is 15 amino acids long. The V segment lost 5 bases and the J segment 6 bases; nucleotides outside the gene matches: 13. Here the CDR3 reads CASSPPLGGSREQYF. The CDR3 DNA reads as TGTGCCAGCAGCCCCCCCCTGGGCGGGAGCCGCGAGCAGTACTTC.

This clone is a singleton in its sample. The V call is TRBV14, the J call TRBJ2-1; TRBD2 aligns across 10 bases. The V gene's germline CDR1 is SGHDN and CDR2 FVKESK. The CDR3 runs 17 residues. V lost 5 bases to trimming and J lost 5 bases; unmatched junction nucleotides: 12. The CDR3 region is CASSFPSSGGPDNEQFF. The CDR3 bases are TGTGCCAGCAGCTTTCCTTCTAGCGGGGGCCCTGACAATGAGCAGTTCTTC.

The chain carries TRBV7-2 and TRBJ1-2, with D uncertain. V dropped 2 bases and J dropped 1 base, with 23 bases sitting between them. CDR3 size: 19 residues. Germline loops: CDR1 SGHTA, CDR2 FQGNSA. The DNA of the CDR3 is TGTGCCAGCAGCTTATCACTTATCCTTCGGGTCCCACTTAACTATGGCTACACCTTC. It is translated as CASSLSLILRVPLNYGYTF.

The V and J genes are TRBV19 and TRBJ2-7; TRBD2 matches 14 bases. Germline V gene lookup returns CDR1 LNHDA and CDR2 SQIVND (reference sequence). J gave up 6 bases and V 4 bases, and 5 bases lay outside the gene matches. The CDR3 is 15 amino acids. CDR3 loop: CASSTGLAGDFEQYF. The CDR3, as DNA: TGTGCCAGTAGTACGGGACTAGCGGGAGACTTCGAGCAGTACTTC.

V and J are TRBV5-6 and TRBJ2-7, with 7 bases fitting TRBD2. CDR3 length: 17 residues. J lost 2 bases, V lost 4 bases, and 15 bases had no gene match. Germline CDR1 reads SGHDT; CDR2 reads YYEEEE. CDR3 in DNA: TGTGCCAGCAGCAGCTTCCTCTCCCTTCTAGCGGCCTACGAGCAGTACTTC. It translates to CASSSFLSLLAAYEQYF.

The rearrangement links TRBV6-1 to TRBJ1-2; no clear D gene. V was shortened by 6 bases and J by 1 base, with 3 bases between the two germline ends. The V gene's germline CDR1 is MNHNS and CDR2 SASEGT. This CDR3 has 11 amino acids. CDR3 sequence: CASRINYGYTF. The CDR3 DNA sequence: TGTGCCAGCAGGATTAACTATGGCTACACCTTC.

Worth noting for this clone: The same CDR3 can be traced to other DNA sequences in this sample. This chain connects TRBV5-1 to TRBJ2-3; D gene unclear. V dropped 0 bases and J dropped 0 bases, with 5 bases sitting between them. This CDR3 is 14 amino acids long. Per germline, CDR1 SGHRS and CDR2 YFSETQ. Written as DNA, the CDR3 is TGCGCCAGCAGCTTGGGGCAAAGCACAGATACGCAGTATTTT. Translating it yields CASSLGQSTDTQYF. The whole variable domain, remainder taken from reference TRBV5-1 and TRBJ2-3, is KAGVTQTPRYLIKTRGQQVTLSCSPISGHRSVSWYQQTPGQGLQFLFEYFSETQRNKGNFPGRFSGRQFSNSRSEMNVSTLELGDSALYLCASSLGQSTDTQYFGPGTRLTVL.

The chain combines TRBV10-1 with TRBJ2-7; 7 bases fit TRBD1. V dropped 1 base and J dropped 6; count of bases not matched to a gene: 6. The CDR3 is 14 amino acids. Germline assignment: CDR1 WNHNN and CDR2 SYGVQD (reference sequence). CDR3 sequence (DNA): TGCGCCAGCAGTGAGTACACAGGGGTAGGCGAGCAGTACTTC. Translating it yields CASSEYTGVGEQYF.

The chain combines TRBV5-1 with TRBJ2-7; TRBD1 matches at 11 bases. The trim removed 7 bases at V and 4 bases at J, leaving 7 bases unmatched. CDR3 length equals 14 residues. Germline CDR1 is SGHRS and CDR2 is YFSETQ. Written as DNA, the CDR3 is TGCGCCAGCGCGCCCGGGACAGGGGGTTACGAGCAGTACTTC. Protein product: CASAPGTGGYEQYF.

The chain is built from TRBV5-4 and TRBJ1-2, with TRBD1 identical over 11 bases. The CDR3 is made up of 18 amino acids. After removal of 4 bases from V and 4 bases from J, the junction contained 15 bases not matched to a gene. The germline V gene has CDR1 SGHNT and CDR2 YYREEE (reference sequence). The CDR3 protein is CASSHGQGAVVWGYGYTF. CDR3 nucleotides: TGTGCCAGCAGCCACGGACAGGGGGCGGTTGTTTGGGGCTATGGCTACACCTTC.

Only one count was recorded for this clone. Other DNA sequences in this sample translate to the same CDR3. This chain connects TRBV11-2 to TRBJ2-1; D may be TRBD1 (6 bases). From germline, CDR1 is SGHAT and CDR2 FQNNGV. CDR3 length: 15 residues. V was pared by 2 bases and J by 1 base, with 9 bases between. CDR3 coding DNA: TGTGCCAGCAGCTTACGGCAGGGGTCCTACAATGAGCAGTTCTTC. Translated: CASSLRQGSYNEQFF.